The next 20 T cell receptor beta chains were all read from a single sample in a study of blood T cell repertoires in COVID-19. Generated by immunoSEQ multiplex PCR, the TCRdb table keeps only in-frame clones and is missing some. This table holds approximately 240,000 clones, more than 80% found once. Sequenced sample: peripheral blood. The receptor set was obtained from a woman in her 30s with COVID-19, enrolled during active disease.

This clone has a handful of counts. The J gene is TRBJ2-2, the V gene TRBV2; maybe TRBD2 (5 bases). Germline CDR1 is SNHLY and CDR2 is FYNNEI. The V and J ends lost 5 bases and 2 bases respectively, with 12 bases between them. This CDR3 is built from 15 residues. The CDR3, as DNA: TGTGCCAGCAGTCCACTAGTTTCTAACACCGGGGAGCTGTTTTTT. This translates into CASSPLVSNTGELFF.

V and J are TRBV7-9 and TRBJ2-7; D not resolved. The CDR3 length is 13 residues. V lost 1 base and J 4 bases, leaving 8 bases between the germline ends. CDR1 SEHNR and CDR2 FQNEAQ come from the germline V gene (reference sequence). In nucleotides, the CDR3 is TGTGCCAGCAGCTTAGGCGGTCAGTACGAGCAGTACTTC. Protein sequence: CASSLGGQYEQYF.

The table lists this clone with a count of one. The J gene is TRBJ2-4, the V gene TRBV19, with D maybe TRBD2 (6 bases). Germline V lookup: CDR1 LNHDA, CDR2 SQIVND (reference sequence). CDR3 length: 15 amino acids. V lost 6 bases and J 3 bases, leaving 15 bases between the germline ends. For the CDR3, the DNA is TGTGCCAGTAGCGGGAGAGGGATGGACAAAAACATTCAGTACTTC. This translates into CASSGRGMDKNIQYF.

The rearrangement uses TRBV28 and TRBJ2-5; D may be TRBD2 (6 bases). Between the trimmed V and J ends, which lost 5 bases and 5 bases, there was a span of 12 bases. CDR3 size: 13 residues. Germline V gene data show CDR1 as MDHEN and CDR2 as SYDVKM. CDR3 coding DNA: TGTGCCAGCAGTATGGGAGGCGAGGAGACCCAGTACTTC. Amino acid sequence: CASSMGGEETQYF.

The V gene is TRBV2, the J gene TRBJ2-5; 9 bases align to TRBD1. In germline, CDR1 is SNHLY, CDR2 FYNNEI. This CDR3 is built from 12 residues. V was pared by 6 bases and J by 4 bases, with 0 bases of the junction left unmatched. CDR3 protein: CASRDRGETQYF. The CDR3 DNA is TGTGCCAGCAGGGACAGGGGAGAGACCCAGTACTTC.

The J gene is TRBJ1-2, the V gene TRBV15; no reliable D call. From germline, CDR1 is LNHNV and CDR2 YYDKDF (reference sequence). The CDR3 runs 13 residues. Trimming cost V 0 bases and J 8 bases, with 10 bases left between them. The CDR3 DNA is TGTGCCACCAGCAGAGATGGGAGGGCCGGCTACACCTTC. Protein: CATSRDGRAGYTF.

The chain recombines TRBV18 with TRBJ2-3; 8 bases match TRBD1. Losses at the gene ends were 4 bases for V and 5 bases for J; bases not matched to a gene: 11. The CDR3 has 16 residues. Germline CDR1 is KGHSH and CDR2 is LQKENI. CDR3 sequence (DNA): TGTGCCAGCTCACAAACAGGGGGGCTCCGGCGAGATACGCAGTATTTT. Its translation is CASSQTGGLRRDTQYF.

This chain's CDR3 is CSVYNREPDTQYF. CDR3 bases: TGCAGCGTTTATAACAGGGAACCAGATACGCAGTATTTT. This chain connects TRBV29-1 to TRBJ2-3; a possible D gene is TRBD1 (6 bases). V lost 5 bases and J 4 bases, leaving 13 bases between the germline ends. The CDR3 is 13 amino acids. Germline V gene data show CDR1 as SQVTM and CDR2 as ANQGSEA.

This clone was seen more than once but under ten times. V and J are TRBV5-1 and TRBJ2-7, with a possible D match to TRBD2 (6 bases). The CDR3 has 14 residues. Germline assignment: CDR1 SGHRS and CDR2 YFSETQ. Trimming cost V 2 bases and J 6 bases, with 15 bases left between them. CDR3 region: CASSFSLQEGEQYF. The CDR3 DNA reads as TGCGCCAGCAGCTTTTCGCTCCAGGAGGGCGAGCAGTACTTC.

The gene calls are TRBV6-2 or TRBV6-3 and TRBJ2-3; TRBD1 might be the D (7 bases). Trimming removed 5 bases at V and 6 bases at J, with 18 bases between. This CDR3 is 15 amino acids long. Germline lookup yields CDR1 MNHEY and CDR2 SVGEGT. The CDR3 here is CASSTPPPGGDTQYF. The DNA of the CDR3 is TGTGCCAGCAGTACCCCGCCTCCAGGGGGGGATACGCAGTATTTT.

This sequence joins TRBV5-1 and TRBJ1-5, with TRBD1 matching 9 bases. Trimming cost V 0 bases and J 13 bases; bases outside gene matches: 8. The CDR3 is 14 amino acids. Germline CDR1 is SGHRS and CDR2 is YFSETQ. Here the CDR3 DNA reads TGCGCCAGCAGCTTGGGGACAGGGGCTCGTACTCAGCATTTT. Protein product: CASSLGTGARTQHF.

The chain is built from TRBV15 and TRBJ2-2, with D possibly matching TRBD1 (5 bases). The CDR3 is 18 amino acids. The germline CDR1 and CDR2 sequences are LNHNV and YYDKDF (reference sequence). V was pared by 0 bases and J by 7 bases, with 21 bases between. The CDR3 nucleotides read TGTGCCACCAGCAGAGACCACCATCGGGTAGGGGCCGGCGGGGAGCTGTTTTTT. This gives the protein CATSRDHHRVGAGGELFF.

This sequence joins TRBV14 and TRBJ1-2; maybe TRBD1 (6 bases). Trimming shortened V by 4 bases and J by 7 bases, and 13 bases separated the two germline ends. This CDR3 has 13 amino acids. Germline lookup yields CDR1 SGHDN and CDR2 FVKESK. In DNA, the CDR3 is TGTGCCAGCAGCCTAACAGGGTCCGGTGGCTACACCTTC. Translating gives CASSLTGSGGYTF.

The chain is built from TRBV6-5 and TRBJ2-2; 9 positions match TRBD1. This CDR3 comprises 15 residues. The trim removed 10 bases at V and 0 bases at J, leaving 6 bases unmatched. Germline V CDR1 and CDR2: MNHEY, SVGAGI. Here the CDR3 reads CAIGGQGTNTGELFF. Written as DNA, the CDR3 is TGTGCCATCGGTGGACAGGGGACGAACACCGGGGAGCTGTTTTTT.

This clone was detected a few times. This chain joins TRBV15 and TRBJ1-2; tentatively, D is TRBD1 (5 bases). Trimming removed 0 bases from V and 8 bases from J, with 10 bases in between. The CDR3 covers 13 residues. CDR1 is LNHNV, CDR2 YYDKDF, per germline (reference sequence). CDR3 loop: CATSRDGRGGYTF. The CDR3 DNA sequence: TGTGCCACCAGCAGAGATGGTCGGGGGGGCTACACCTTC.

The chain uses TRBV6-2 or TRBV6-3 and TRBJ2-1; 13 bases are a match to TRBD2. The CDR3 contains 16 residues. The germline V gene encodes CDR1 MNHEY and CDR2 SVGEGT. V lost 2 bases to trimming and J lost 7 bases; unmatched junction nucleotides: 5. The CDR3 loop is CASSYPTSGRRNEQFF. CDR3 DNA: TGTGCCAGCAGTTACCCGACTAGCGGGAGGAGGAATGAGCAGTTCTTC.

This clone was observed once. The CDR3 coding sequence is TGCGCCAGCAGCCGAGACACTCCGGGACTAGCGGTAGGCACAGATACGCAGTATTTT. Its protein product is CASSRDTPGLAVGTDTQYF. The chain is built from TRBV4-1 and TRBJ2-3, with 11 bases lining up with TRBD2. The J segment lost 1 base and the V segment lost 4 bases, leaving 13 bases of the junction unmatched. In germline, CDR1 is MGHRA, CDR2 YSYEKL. The CDR3 sequence is 19 residues long.

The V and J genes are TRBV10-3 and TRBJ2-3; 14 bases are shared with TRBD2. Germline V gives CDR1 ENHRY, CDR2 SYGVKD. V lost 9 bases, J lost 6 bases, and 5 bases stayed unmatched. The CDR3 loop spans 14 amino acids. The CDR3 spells CAMTSGGASDTQYF. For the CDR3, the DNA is TGTGCCATGACTAGCGGGGGGGCCTCGGATACGCAGTATTTT.

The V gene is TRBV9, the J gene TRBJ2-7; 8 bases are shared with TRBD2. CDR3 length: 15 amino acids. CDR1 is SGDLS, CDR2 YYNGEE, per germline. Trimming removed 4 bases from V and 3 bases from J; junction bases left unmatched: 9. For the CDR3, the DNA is TGTGCCAGCAGCACCAGAGCGGGAGAGTTCTACGAGCAGTACTTC. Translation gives CASSTRAGEFYEQYF.

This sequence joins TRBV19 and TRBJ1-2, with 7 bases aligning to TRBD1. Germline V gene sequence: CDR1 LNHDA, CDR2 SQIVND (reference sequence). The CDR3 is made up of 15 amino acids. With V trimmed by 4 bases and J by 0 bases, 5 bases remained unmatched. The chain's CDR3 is CASSTTGTANYGYTF. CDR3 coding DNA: TGTGCCAGTAGTACGACCGGGACAGCTAACTATGGCTACACCTTC. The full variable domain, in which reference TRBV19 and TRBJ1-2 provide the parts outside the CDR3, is DGGITQSPKYLFRKEGQNVTLSCEQNLNHDAMYWYRQDPGQGLRLIYYSQIVNDFQKGDIAEGYSVSREKKESFPLTVTSAQKNPTAFYLCASSTTGTANYGYTFGSGTRLTVV.